This T cell receptor (beta chain) comes out of a study of PD-L1 blockade in urothelial cancer (dated by TCRdb to the late 2010s). Turning to the overall study: Therapy was started in the mid-2010s for all patients, and atezolizumab 1,200 mg was administered intravenously every 3 weeks. About 85% of the roughly 29 patients were males with bladder-origin urothelial cancer, and about 60% of the 29 reported a prior smoking history. An ECOG performance status of 0 or 1 was recorded for the patients, and 0 to 3 prior chemotherapy regimens had been received by the patients. Blood samples were analyzed 3 weeks after the start of treatment (second dose) and 6 weeks after the start of treatment. Blood samples gave a median of approximately 150,000 T cells and approximately 81,000 unique TCRs, with a median clonality of about 0.078. The study was an exploratory multi-omic analysis of somatic, immune and clinical correlates of response to PD-L1 blockade with atezolizumab in urothelial cancer. Pretreatment tumor samples, along with matched peripheral blood serially collected before and after atezolizumab treatment, were subjected to TCR sequencing. Durable clinical benefit meant progression-free survival longer than 6 months, and TCR features were also tested against progression-free and overall survival. Whole exome sequencing and RNA sequencing of pretreatment tumors were performed alongside TCR sequencing in the same patients. Several patients achieved durable clinical benefit and 15 to 20 did not. Around 29 patients had pretreatment blood TCR-seq, about 25 had at least one posttreatment blood collection, and about 25 had tumor TCR-seq.

General study outcomes and caveats: Because the sample size was small (n of about 30) and many exploratory analyses were performed, the results are intended to be hypothesis-generating. At 3 weeks after the start of treatment, tumor-associated TCR clones in peripheral blood had expanded more in patients with durable benefit (n of about 21, p = 0.022). A pretreatment peripheral blood TCR clonality below the median was linked to improved progression-free and overall survival.

A cohort of approximately 31 patients with locally advanced or metastatic urothelial carcinoma, treated at Memorial Sloan Kettering on a trial protocol, was included. Peripheral blood mononuclear cells were collected pretreatment and during treatment, with between 1 and 8 total time points per patient. The Qiagen DNeasy Blood extraction kit was used to purify genomic DNA from total PBMCs and tumor samples. Collected pretreatment and during treatment, PBMCs were isolated and stored as previously described. To estimate absolute template abundance from read counts, synthetic TCR analog templates were spiked into each PCR. The immunoSEQ assay used bias-controlled V and J gene primers to amplify TCRbeta CDR3 regions from genomic DNA. Sequencing of rearranged TCRbeta segments was performed at approximately 20X coverage. In the paper's pipeline: Sequencing errors were corrected by clustering and CDR3s were annotated against IMGT to assign V, D and J genes. Downstream analyses used only productive TCRbeta rearrangements and left out out-of-frame or stop-codon sequences. To compute clonality, Shannon entropy was normalized by the log of the number of unique productive sequences and then subtracted from one. Fisher's exact test with Benjamini-Hochberg correction, at a threshold of adjusted p below 0.01, was used to find clones that differed between time points or between blood and tumor. The clones in this table, taken by TCRdb from immuneACCESS, are in-frame only. Not every clone is retained; where verified, under half of the shortfall comes from an unresolved V gene, and the cause of the rest is unknown. V and J calls and clone size are those listed in that table; D and trimming were worked out from the DNA. A total of about 30,000 clones appear in this sample, roughly 80% of them only once. Approximately 2.1% of the sample rests with the top ten.

On this clone: There is no known antigen for this receptor. No base quality information exists; no much larger clone differs at one position.

The CDR3 runs 12 residues from the cysteine to the phenylalanine. The entry retains the CDR3 DNA only, 36 bases that are in frame from base 1. The germline V gene sets CDR1 to LGHNA and CDR2 to YNFKEQ. Between the V and J ends, shortened by 2 bases and 6 bases respectively, the junction contains 7 bases. Recombination joined TRBV4-2 with TRBJ2-5; no confident D gene assignment can be made. The sample consisted of PBMCs, taken around atezolizumab (anti-PD-L1) treatment. This receptor was obtained from a man aged 50-59 years with urothelial cancer. The CDR3 amino acid sequence is: CASSQSFQTQYF. Read as DNA, the sequence is TGTGCCAGCAGCCAATCCTTCCAGACCCAGTACTTC.